This is a list of T cell receptor beta chains from one sample in a study of T cells in Graves' hyperthyroidism and ophthalmopathy. TCRdb analysed the multiplex PCR reads with MiXCR anew, one entry per CDR3 protein. The sample consists of roughly 170,000 distinct CDR3 sequences, approximately 15% of them appearing once. Source material: blood. The receptors come from a woman aged 45-65 years with Graves' hyperthyroidism. Both conserved end residues are part of each CDR3. D genes are given only for firm matches. Clone size appears in some rows only: once, few, many, or a class for an expanded clone.

>TRBV12-3/TRBV12-4|TRBJ1-5|TRBD1|.
CASSKTGERNQPQHF
TGTGCCAGCAGCAAGACAGGGGAACGCAATCAGCCCCAGCATTTT
>TRBV5-4|TRBJ2-5|.|many
CASSFAQETQYF
TGTGCCAGCAGCTTCGCCCAAGAGACCCAGTACTTC
>TRBV24-1|TRBJ2-1|TRBD2|few
CATRNSGGAWDEQFF
TGTGCCACCAGGAATAGCGGGGGGGCCTGGGATGAGCAGTTCTTC
>TRBV7-9|TRBJ2-1|.|.
CASEQGNYNEQFF
TGTGCCAGCGAACAGGGAAACTACAATGAGCAGTTCTTC
>TRBV29-1|TRBJ2-7|TRBD1|many
CSVITGGIHEQYF
TGCAGCGTTATCACAGGGGGCATCCACGAGCAGTACTTC
>TRBV19|TRBJ2-7|TRBD2|many
CASSTGLAREQYF
TGTGCCAGTAGCACGGGACTAGCTCGCGAGCAGTACTTC
>TRBV6-6|TRBJ1-5|.|many
CASSYSKYSNQPQHF
TGTGCCAGCAGTTACTCAAAATATAGCAATCAGCCCCAGCATTTT
>TRBV4-2|TRBJ1-1|.|many
CASSQDLHREAFF
TGTGCCAGCAGCCAAGATCTCCACAGGGAAGCTTTCTTT
>TRBV11-2|TRBJ2-7|TRBD1|.
CASSSRTGRSYEQYF
TGTGCCAGCAGCTCCAGGACAGGGAGGTCCTACGAGCAGTACTTC
>TRBV19|TRBJ2-7|TRBD1|few
CASSAGQAYEQYF
TGTGCCAGTAGTGCGGGACAGGCGTACGAGCAGTACTTC
>TRBV5-1|TRBJ1-5|.|many
CASSPEGVYSNQPQHF
TGCGCCAGCAGCCCCGAGGGGGTTTATAGCAATCAGCCCCAGCATTTT
>TRBV4-2|TRBJ2-2|TRBD2|.
CASSQDGLLAESTGGLFF
TGTGCCAGCAGCCAAGATGGTTTACTAGCGGAGAGCACCGGGGGGCTGTTTTTT
>TRBV18|TRBJ2-7|.|many
CASSPDSRYEQYF
TGTGCCAGCTCACCCGATAGTCGCTACGAGCAGTACTTC
>TRBV7-6|TRBJ1-3|.|many
CASSDRSSGNTIYF
TGTGCCAGCAGCGATCGGTCCTCTGGAAACACCATATATTTT
>TRBV9|TRBJ1-1|.|few
CASTLGGALGTEAFF
TGTGCCAGCACCCTGGGCGGGGCCCTCGGCACTGAAGCTTTCTTT
>TRBV19|TRBJ2-2|TRBD2|many
CASTPRGAGTGELFF
TGTGCCAGTACCCCGCGGGGGGCTGGGACCGGGGAGCTGTTTTTT
>TRBV2|TRBJ2-2|TRBD1|many
CASSGQEGGAGELFF
TGTGCCAGCAGCGGACAAGAAGGGGGCGCCGGGGAGCTGTTTTTT
>TRBV29-1|TRBJ2-1|TRBD1|many
CSVHRGFNEQFF
TGCAGCGTTCACAGGGGATTCAATGAGCAGTTCTTC
>TRBV19|TRBJ1-2|.|few
CASSIHRQPYLANYGYTF
TGTGCCAGTAGTATTCACAGACAGCCGTATTTAGCTAACTATGGCTACACCTTC
>TRBV11-2|TRBJ1-5|.|many
CASSRTFSNQPQHF
TGTGCCAGCAGCCGGACATTTAGCAATCAGCCCCAGCATTTT
>TRBV18|TRBJ2-1|TRBD1|many
CASSPGQGTDNEQFF
TGTGCCAGCTCACCGGGACAGGGCACTGACAATGAGCAGTTCTTC
>TRBV28|TRBJ2-7|TRBD2|.
CASRMTSVSYEQYF
TGTGCCAGCAGGATGACTAGCGTATCCTACGAGCAGTACTTC